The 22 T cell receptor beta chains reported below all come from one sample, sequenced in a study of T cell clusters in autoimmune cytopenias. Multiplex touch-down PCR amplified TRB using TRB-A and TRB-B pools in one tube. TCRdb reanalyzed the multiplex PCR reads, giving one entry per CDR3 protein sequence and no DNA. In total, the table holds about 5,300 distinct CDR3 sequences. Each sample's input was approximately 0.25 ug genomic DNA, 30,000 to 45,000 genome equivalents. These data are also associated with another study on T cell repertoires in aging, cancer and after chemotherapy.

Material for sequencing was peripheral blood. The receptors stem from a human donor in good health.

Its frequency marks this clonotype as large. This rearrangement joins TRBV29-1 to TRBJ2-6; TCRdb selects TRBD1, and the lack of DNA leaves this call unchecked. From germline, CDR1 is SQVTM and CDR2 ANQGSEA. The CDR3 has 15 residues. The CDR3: CSVEGVFSGANVLTF.

CDR3 loop: CASSYAGGPGANVLTF. The chain has TRBV6-6 and TRBJ2-6; no DNA is available, so the TRBD1 call from TCRdb remains unchecked. The CDR3 has 16 amino acids. Germline-derived CDR1 and CDR2 are MNHNY and SVGAGI (reference sequence).

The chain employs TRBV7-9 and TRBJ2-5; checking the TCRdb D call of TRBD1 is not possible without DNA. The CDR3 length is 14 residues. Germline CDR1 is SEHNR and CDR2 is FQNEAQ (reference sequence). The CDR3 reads CASSLGKGWETQYF.

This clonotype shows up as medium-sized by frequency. The CDR3 reads CASSPGTGGSTDTQYF. The gene calls are TRBV11-1 and TRBJ2-3; absent DNA, TCRdb's TRBD1 call cannot be checked. This CDR3 is built from 16 residues. Germline assignment: CDR1 SGHAT and CDR2 FQDESV (reference sequence). Full variable domain (remainder filled in from reference TRBV11-1 and TRBJ2-3): EAEVAQSPRYKITEKSQAVAFWCDPISGHATLYWYRQILGQGPELLVQFQDESVVDDSQLPKDRFSAERLKGVDSTLKIQPAELGDSAMYLCASSPGTGGSTDTQYFGPGTRLTVL.

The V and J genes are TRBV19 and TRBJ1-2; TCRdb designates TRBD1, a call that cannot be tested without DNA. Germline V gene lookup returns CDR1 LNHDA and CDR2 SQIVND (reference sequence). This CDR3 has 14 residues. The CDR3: CASNLGGINYGYTF.

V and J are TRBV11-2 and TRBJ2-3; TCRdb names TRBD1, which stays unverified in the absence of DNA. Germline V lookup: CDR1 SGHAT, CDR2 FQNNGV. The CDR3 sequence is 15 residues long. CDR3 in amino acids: CASSLERGGHYTQYF.

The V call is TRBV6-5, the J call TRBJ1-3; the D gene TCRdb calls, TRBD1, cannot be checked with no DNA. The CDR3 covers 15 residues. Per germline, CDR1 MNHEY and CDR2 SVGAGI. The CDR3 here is CASSPRDLGGNTIYF.

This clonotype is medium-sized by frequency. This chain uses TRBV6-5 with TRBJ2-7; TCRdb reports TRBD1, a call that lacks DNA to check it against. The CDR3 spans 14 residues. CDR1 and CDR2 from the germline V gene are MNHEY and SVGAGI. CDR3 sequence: CASSPGQGGYEQYF.

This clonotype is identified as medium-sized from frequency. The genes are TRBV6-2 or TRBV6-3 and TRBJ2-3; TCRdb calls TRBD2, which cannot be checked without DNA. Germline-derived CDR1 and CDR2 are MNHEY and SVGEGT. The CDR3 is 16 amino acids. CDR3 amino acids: CASSYEAGGSTDTQYF.

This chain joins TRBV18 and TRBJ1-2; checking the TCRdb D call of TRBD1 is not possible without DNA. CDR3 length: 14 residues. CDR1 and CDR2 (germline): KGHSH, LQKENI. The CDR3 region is CASSPRTGGEGYTF.

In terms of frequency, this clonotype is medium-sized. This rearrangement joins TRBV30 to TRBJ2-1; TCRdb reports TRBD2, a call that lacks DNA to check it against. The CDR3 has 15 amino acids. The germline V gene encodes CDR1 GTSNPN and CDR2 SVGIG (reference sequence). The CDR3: CAWSSGRLSYNEQFF.

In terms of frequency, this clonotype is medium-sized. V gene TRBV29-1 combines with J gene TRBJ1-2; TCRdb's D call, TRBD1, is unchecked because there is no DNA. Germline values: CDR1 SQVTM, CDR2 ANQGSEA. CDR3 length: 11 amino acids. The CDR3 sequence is CSVQGGYGYTF.

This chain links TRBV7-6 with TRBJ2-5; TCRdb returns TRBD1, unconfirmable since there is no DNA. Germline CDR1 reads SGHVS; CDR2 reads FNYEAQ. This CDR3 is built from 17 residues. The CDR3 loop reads CASNPDIGGGFKETQYF.

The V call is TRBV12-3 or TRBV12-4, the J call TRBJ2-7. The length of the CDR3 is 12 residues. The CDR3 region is CASQGEIYEQYF.

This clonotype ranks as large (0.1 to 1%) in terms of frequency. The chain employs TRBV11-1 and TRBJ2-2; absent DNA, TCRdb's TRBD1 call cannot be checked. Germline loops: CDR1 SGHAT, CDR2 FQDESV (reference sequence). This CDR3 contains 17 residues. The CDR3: CASSHIMGTVNTGELFF.

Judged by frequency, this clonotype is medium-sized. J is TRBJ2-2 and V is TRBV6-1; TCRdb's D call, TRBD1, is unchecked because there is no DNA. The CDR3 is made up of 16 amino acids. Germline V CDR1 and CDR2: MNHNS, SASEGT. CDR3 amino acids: CASSERTGTNTGELFF.

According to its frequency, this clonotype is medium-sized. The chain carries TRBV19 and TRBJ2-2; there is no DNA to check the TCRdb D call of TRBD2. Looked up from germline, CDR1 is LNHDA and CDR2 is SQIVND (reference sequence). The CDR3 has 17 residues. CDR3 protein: CASSIGLAGPNTGELFF.

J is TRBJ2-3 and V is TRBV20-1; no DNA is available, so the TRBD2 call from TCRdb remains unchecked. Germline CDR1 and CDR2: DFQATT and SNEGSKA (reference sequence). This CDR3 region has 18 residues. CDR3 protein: CSASQIGLAGGRTDTQYF.

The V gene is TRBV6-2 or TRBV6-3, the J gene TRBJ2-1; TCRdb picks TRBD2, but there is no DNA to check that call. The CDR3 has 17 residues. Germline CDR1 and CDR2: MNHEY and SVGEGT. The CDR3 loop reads CASSPPPSRSSYNEQFF.

The CDR3: CASGPDSTDTQYF. The chain joins TRBV27 to TRBJ2-3; TCRdb selects TRBD2, and the lack of DNA leaves this call unchecked. The CDR3 length is 13 residues. The germline V gene has CDR1 MNHEY and CDR2 SMNVEV (reference sequence).

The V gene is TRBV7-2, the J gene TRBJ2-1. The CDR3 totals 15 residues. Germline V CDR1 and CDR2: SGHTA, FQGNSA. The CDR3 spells CASSLVGVAYNEQFF.

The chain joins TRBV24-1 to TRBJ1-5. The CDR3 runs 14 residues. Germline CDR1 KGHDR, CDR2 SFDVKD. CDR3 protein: CATSDLVRVQPQHF.